This T cell receptor beta chain was sequenced during a study of T cell changes during pregnancy in multiple sclerosis. Assay used: immunoSEQ multiplex PCR; TCRdb lists only in-frame clones, some missing. Found here are 19,000 or so clones, roughly 88% of them singletons; the top ten hold approximately 12%. Germline CDR1 reads SGHTA; CDR2 reads FQGNSA. J was trimmed by 1 base and V by 7 bases; bases with no gene match: 13. The CDR3 is 18 amino acids. The chain carries TRBV7-2 and TRBJ2-6; 7 bases match TRBD1. The sample in question was CD8+ T cells from peripheral blood mononuclear cells, obtained after pregnancy. The receptor's source is a female donor in good health, enrolled as a control in a pregnancy study. In DNA form, the CDR3 reads TGTGCCAGCACCCTAAGGGGGCGGTTACTTTCTGGGGCCAACGTCCTGACTTTC. This gives the protein CASTLRGRLLSGANVLTF.